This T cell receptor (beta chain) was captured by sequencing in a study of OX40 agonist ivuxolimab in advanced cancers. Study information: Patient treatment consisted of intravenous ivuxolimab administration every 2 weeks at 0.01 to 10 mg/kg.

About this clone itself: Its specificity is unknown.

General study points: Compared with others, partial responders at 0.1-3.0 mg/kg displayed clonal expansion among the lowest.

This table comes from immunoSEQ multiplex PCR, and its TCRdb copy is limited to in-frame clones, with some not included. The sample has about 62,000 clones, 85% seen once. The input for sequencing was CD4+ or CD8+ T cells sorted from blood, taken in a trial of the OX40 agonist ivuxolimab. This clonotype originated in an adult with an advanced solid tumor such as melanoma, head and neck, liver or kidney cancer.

In nucleotides, the CDR3 is TGTGCCAGCAGGCCGACAGGACCTCAAGAGACCCAGTACTTC. Translated: CASRPTGPQETQYF. The rearrangement uses TRBV28 and TRBJ2-5; TRBD1 is a possible D gene (6 bases). The ends were cut back, 6 bases at V and 2 bases at J, with 13 bases in the middle. Germline V CDR1 and CDR2: MDHEN, SYDVKM. The CDR3 extends over 14 amino acids.